Given below is one T cell receptor (beta chain) in context. The antigen is undetermined. This specimen comes from a study of CD8+ T cells in alopecia areata. Study details: It was oral tofacitinib, at 5 to 10 mg twice daily, that treated patients received.

This sample's treatment: oral pan-JAK inhibitor, 5-10 mg twice daily. It was from alopecia areata patients that lesional scalp punch biopsies and peripheral blood were collected. Reverse transcription of extracted RNA yielded cDNA, which provided the sequencing template. Some clones are missing from TCRdb's copy, which holds only in-frame ones; the method was immunoSEQ multiplex PCR. This table has more than 200,000 clones, roughly 64% appearing once. General study findings and limits: Among the top 100, expanded CD8+ clones were significantly decreased by tofacitinib, as was scalp clonality. Lesional scalp, especially alopecia totalis/universalis, showed higher clonality than normal scalp.

The CDR3 is 13 amino acids. CDR1 and CDR2 from the germline V gene are SQVTM and ANQGSEA. V gave up 4 bases and J gave up 0 bases, with 7 bases separating them. V is TRBV29-1 and J is TRBJ2-1; weak D call: TRBD2 (6 bases). This TCR came from a human donor with alopecia areata. The sample here was CD4+ T cells sorted from blood, taken at week 4, from a patient treated with tofacitinib. Here the CDR3 reads CSVGGVSYNEQFF. CDR3 coding DNA: TGCAGCGTTGGGGGGGTCTCCTACAATGAGCAGTTCTTC.